These 28 T cell receptor beta chains were sequenced from one sample in a study of blood T cell repertoires in COVID-19. Libraries were prepared by immunoSEQ multiplex PCR; TCRdb keeps only in-frame clonotypes and omits some of them. The sample holds a few hundred thousand clones, about four fifths seen once. What was sequenced was peripheral blood. These receptors all come from a man under 40 who had recovered from COVID-19.

V and J are TRBV3-1 (or the pseudogene TRBV3-2) and TRBJ2-1; 8 positions agree with TRBD2. Germline V CDR1 and CDR2: LGHDT, YNNKEL (reference sequence). The J segment lost 4 bases and the V segment lost 1 base, leaving 9 bases of the junction unmatched. This CDR3 contains 17 residues. For the CDR3, the DNA is TGTGCCAGCAGCCAAGGGATCGGCGGGGGGACTTACAATGAGCAGTTCTTC. Its protein is CASSQGIGGGTYNEQFF.

The gene calls are TRBV5-1 and TRBJ1-1, with D unclear. This CDR3 is 11 amino acids long. V was shortened by 4 bases and J by 9 bases, with 10 bases between the two germline ends. The germline V gene has CDR1 SGHRS and CDR2 YFSETQ. Here the CDR3 reads CASSDGGKAFF. Here the CDR3 DNA reads TGCGCCAGCAGCGACGGAGGTAAAGCTTTCTTT.

The chain couples TRBV6-4 to TRBJ1-1; 8 nucleotides line up with TRBD1. Per the germline V gene, CDR1 is MRHNA and CDR2 is SNTAGT. J lost 5 bases, V lost 8 bases, and 10 bases had no gene match. The CDR3 covers 14 residues. CDR3 region: CASRPDRVGTEAFF. The CDR3 DNA follows: TGTGCCAGCCGTCCGGACAGGGTGGGGACTGAAGCTTTCTTT.

The chain is built from TRBV6-5 and TRBJ2-7; no clear D. This CDR3 spans 14 amino acids. Trimming left V 0 bases short and J 5 bases short, with 11 bases between. Germline lookup yields CDR1 MNHEY and CDR2 SVGAGI. DNA for the CDR3: TGTGCCAGCAGTTACTCCCCCGCTCGGGACGAGCAGTACTTC. This encodes CASSYSPARDEQYF.

V usage is TRBV14 and J usage is TRBJ1-2; no firm D call. The CDR3 runs 13 residues. The V end was cut by 1 base, the J end by 4 bases, with 7 bases between. From germline, CDR1 is SGHDN and CDR2 FVKESK. The CDR3 region is CASSQALAYGYTF. Here the CDR3 DNA reads TGTGCCAGCAGCCAAGCCTTAGCCTATGGCTACACCTTC.

This clone was counted a single time. This rearrangement joins TRBV6-1 to TRBJ1-1, with a possible D match to TRBD1 (6 bases). V lost 2 bases and J 8 bases, leaving 12 bases between the germline ends. Looked up from germline, CDR1 is MNHNS and CDR2 is SASEGT. This CDR3 has 13 residues. CDR3 DNA: TGTGCCAGCAGTGAAATCATGGGGACAGAAGCTTTCTTT. This codes for CASSEIMGTEAFF.

V usage is TRBV5-6 and J usage is TRBJ1-4, with 7 bases identical to TRBD1. The CDR3 is 17 residues long. CDR1 is SGHDT and CDR2 is YYEEEE in the germline V gene. V was clipped by 1 base and J by 0 bases; unmatched bases: 6. CDR3 DNA sequence: TGTGCCAGCAGCTTGCGGGGGGGACAGCCAACTAATGAAAAACTGTTTTTT. This gives the protein CASSLRGGQPTNEKLFF.

The chain links TRBV5-1 to TRBJ2-1, with 7 positions matching TRBD2. The CDR3 runs to 11 residues. CDR1 is SGHRS and CDR2 is YFSETQ in the germline V gene. V gave up 5 bases and J gave up 12 bases; unmatched junction bases: 5. CDR3 in amino acids: CASRGEGRQFF. In DNA form, the CDR3 reads TGCGCCAGCAGAGGGGAGGGTAGGCAGTTCTTC.

V usage is TRBV6-5 and J usage is TRBJ2-5; 11 nucleotides line up with TRBD2. V gave up 4 bases and J gave up 5 bases; unmatched junction bases: 6. The V gene's germline CDR1 is MNHEY and CDR2 SVGAGI. The CDR3 runs to 15 residues. In DNA form, the CDR3 reads TGTGCCAGCAGTTTAGCGGGGGGGAGTGGCGAGACCCAGTACTTC. Translation: CASSLAGGSGETQYF.

The chain combines TRBV19 with TRBJ1-2; a weak D match, TRBD1 (6 bases). V lost 5 bases, J lost 7 bases, and 17 bases lay in between. The CDR3 covers 14 residues. Germline V gene data show CDR1 as LNHDA and CDR2 as SQIVND (reference sequence). The CDR3 protein is CASSGGTPPVGYTF. DNA of the CDR3: TGTGCCAGTAGTGGGGGCACCCCTCCGGTTGGCTACACCTTC.

The V gene is TRBV7-9, the J gene TRBJ2-2, with 12 bases lining up with TRBD2. J gave up 6 bases and V 5 bases, and 7 bases lay outside the gene matches. This CDR3 region has 16 residues. From germline, CDR1 is SEHNR and CDR2 FQNEAQ (reference sequence). For the CDR3, the DNA is TGTGCCAGCAGCACCTCTAGCGGGGGGGCCGCCGGGGAGCTGTTTTTT. Its protein is CASSTSSGGAAGELFF.

This clone was seen just once. The chain uses TRBV2 and TRBJ2-5, with unresolved D. CDR1 SNHLY and CDR2 FYNNEI come from the germline V gene. This CDR3 is 12 amino acids long. With 7 bases removed from V and 5 bases from J, the gap between germline ends came to 11 bases. CDR3 loop: CASNSLGETQYF. The CDR3, as DNA: TGTGCCAGCAATTCTCTGGGCGAGACCCAGTACTTC.

This clone was counted between two and nine times. The chain links TRBV14 to TRBJ2-2, with 9 bases aligning to TRBD1. The CDR3 totals 17 residues. Germline assignment: CDR1 SGHDN and CDR2 FVKESK. Trimming took 3 bases from V and 3 from J; bases not matched to a gene: 8. Written as DNA, the CDR3 is TGTGCCAGCAGCCAGCGGGGACAGGGATGGTACACCGGGGAGCTGTTTTTT. As protein: CASSQRGQGWYTGELFF.

The J gene is TRBJ2-1, the V gene TRBV3-1 (or the pseudogene TRBV3-2); D may be TRBD1 (5 bases). The V gene lost 1 base and the J gene lost 3 bases, with 10 bases spanning the gap. There are 15 residues in the CDR3. Germline lookup yields CDR1 LGHDT and CDR2 YNNKEL (reference sequence). CDR3: CASSQGVGDYNEQFF. As DNA, the CDR3 is TGTGCCAGCAGCCAAGGGGTAGGGGACTACAATGAGCAGTTCTTC.

This clone was seen once. V gene TRBV29-1 combines with J gene TRBJ1-4; no clear D gene. The CDR3 covers 12 residues. The V gene's germline CDR1 is SQVTM and CDR2 ANQGSEA. Between the trimmed V and J ends, which lost 7 bases and 7 bases, there was a span of 13 bases. The CDR3 nucleotides are TGCAGCGCCGGGTGGCGGGGTGAAAAACTGTTTTTT. Encoded protein: CSAGWRGEKLFF.

The chain couples TRBV2 to TRBJ1-4; D may be TRBD1 (6 bases). V lost 6 bases to trimming and J lost 0 bases, with 11 bases between them. Looked up from germline, CDR1 is SNHLY and CDR2 is FYNNEI. This CDR3 is built from 15 residues. CDR3 in amino acids: CASRGDRTTNEKLFF. The CDR3 nucleotides are TGTGCCAGCAGGGGAGACAGGACAACTAATGAAAAACTGTTTTTT. Looking up the rest from reference TRBV2 and TRBJ1-4 gives the full variable domain: EPEVTQTPSHQVTQMGQEVILRCVPISNHLYFYWYRQILGQKVEFLVSFYNNEISEKSEIFDDQFSVERPDGSNFTLKIRSTKLEDSAMYFCASRGDRTTNEKLFFGSGTQLSVL.

V usage is TRBV7-2 and J usage is TRBJ2-1; TRBD2 aligns across 9 bases. This CDR3 contains 15 residues. Trimming removed 5 bases from V and 7 bases from J; junction bases left unmatched: 9. Per germline, CDR1 SGHTA and CDR2 FQGNSA. CDR3 in DNA: TGTGCCAGCAGCCAAGCGGGGGGCGGTTGGAATGAGCAGTTCTTC. Translating gives CASSQAGGGWNEQFF.

Only one count was recorded for this clone. The CDR3 DNA follows: TGTGCCAGCAGTTTATTCGGGACTAGCGGGGGGGATGAGCAGTTCTTC. Encoded protein: CASSLFGTSGGDEQFF. The gene calls are TRBV27 and TRBJ2-1, with TRBD2 matching 16 bases. The CDR3 is made up of 16 amino acids. J gave up 8 bases and V 1 base, and 2 bases lay outside the gene matches. Germline V lookup: CDR1 MNHEY, CDR2 SMNVEV (reference sequence).

Written as DNA, the CDR3 is TGTGCCAGCAGCCCAGGACAGGTATCTACTGAAGCTTTCTTT. As protein: CASSPGQVSTEAFF. The chain links TRBV11-1 to TRBJ1-1; the match to TRBD1 covers 7 bases. Trimming took 5 bases from V and 5 from J; bases not matched to a gene: 8. This CDR3 region has 14 residues. CDR1 is SGHAT and CDR2 is FQDESV in the germline V gene (reference sequence).

V usage is TRBV29-1 and J usage is TRBJ2-7; 9 bases are shared with TRBD1. V shed 4 bases, J shed 6 bases, and the junction held 1 base outside the gene matches. Germline V gene data show CDR1 as SQVTM and CDR2 as ANQGSEA. There are 11 residues in the CDR3. CDR3 sequence: CSVGTGVEQYF. In DNA form, the CDR3 reads TGCAGCGTTGGGACAGGGGTCGAGCAGTACTTC.

V gene TRBV7-9 combines with J gene TRBJ2-7; D gene uncertain. V was shortened by 6 bases and J by 0 bases, with 6 bases between the two germline ends. In germline, CDR1 is SEHNR, CDR2 FQNEAQ (reference sequence). This CDR3 has 12 residues. DNA of the CDR3: TGTGCCAGCAGTGGCCGCTCCTACGAGCAGTACGTC. Translated: CASSGRSYEQYV.

V and J are TRBV5-1 and TRBJ2-5; 10 nucleotides agree with TRBD1. Losses at the gene ends were 4 bases for V and 3 bases for J; bases not matched to a gene: 9. The CDR3 is 16 residues long. CDR1 is SGHRS and CDR2 is YFSETQ in the germline V gene. CDR3 loop: CASSRGQGRIEETQYF. CDR3 nucleotide sequence: TGCGCCAGCAGCCGGGGACAGGGGAGAATAGAAGAGACCCAGTACTTC.

J is TRBJ2-7 and V is TRBV25-1, with D possibly being TRBD2 (6 bases). The V gene's germline CDR1 is MGHDK and CDR2 SYGVNS. The CDR3 length is 14 residues. The germline V and J ends were trimmed by 3 bases and 2 bases, with 11 bases remaining between them. CDR3 coding DNA: TGTGCCAGCAGTGACCGGGACTGGGCCTACGAGCAGTACTTC. Protein product: CASSDRDWAYEQYF.

The V and J genes are TRBV2 and TRBJ2-1; 11 bases match TRBD1. Germline CDR1 and CDR2: SNHLY and FYNNEI. The V and J ends lost 8 bases and 0 bases, in that order; junction bases with no gene match: 3. This CDR3 spans 15 amino acids. This chain's CDR3 is CASRDRGFSYNEQFF. The CDR3 nucleotides read TGTGCCAGCCGGGACAGGGGGTTCTCCTACAATGAGCAGTTCTTC.

This clone was observed a single time. The chain employs TRBV14 and TRBJ1-2, with a weak D call TRBD1 (5 bases). The CDR3 runs 12 residues. V was pared by 5 bases and J by 5 bases, with 9 bases between. Germline CDR1 SGHDN, CDR2 FVKESK. DNA for the CDR3: TGTGCCAGCAGCAGGGAGGGGTATGGCTACACCTTC. It encodes CASSREGYGYTF.

This rearrangement joins TRBV27 to TRBJ2-5; 9 positions match TRBD1. The CDR3 is 17 amino acids. The trim removed 6 bases at V and 0 bases at J, leaving 11 bases unmatched. Germline-derived CDR1 and CDR2 are MNHEY and SMNVEV (reference sequence). The CDR3 bases are TGTGCCAGCAGCATACAGGGGGCAAAGGGGTACCAAGAGACCCAGTACTTC. Translated, it gives CASSIQGAKGYQETQYF.

The chain carries TRBV7-9 and TRBJ1-2; 9 bases agree with TRBD1. This CDR3 has 16 amino acids. Germline V gene lookup returns CDR1 SEHNR and CDR2 FQNEAQ (reference sequence). V shed 1 base and J 1 base; nucleotides not matched to a gene: 4. Written as DNA, the CDR3 is TGTGCCAGCAGCTTAGGAACAGGGGGCAGTAACTATGGCTACACCTTC. Amino acid sequence: CASSLGTGGSNYGYTF.

The V gene is TRBV2, the J gene TRBJ2-7, with 8 bases aligning to TRBD2. Per the germline V gene, CDR1 is SNHLY and CDR2 is FYNNEI. V lost 4 bases, J lost 3 bases, and 5 bases stayed unmatched. CDR3 size: 14 residues. As DNA, the CDR3 is TGTGCCAGCAGTGGGACTAGCAGACTCTACGAGCAGTACTTC. Translation: CASSGTSRLYEQYF.